The 29 T cell receptor beta chains listed next were all sequenced from one sample in a study of T cells after yellow fever vaccination. TCRdb re-derived calls from the 5' RACE reads in MiXCR, one entry per CDR3 protein. The sample lists 300,000 to 450,000 distinct CDR3 sequences, 6.2% occurring once. The specimen comprised PBMCs, sampled 5 days after the yellow fever booster vaccination. These receptors came from a man aged 30 to 45 who received the YFV17D yellow fever vaccine.

This clonotype was seen a handful of times. V is TRBV10-3 and J is TRBJ2-1, with D possibly TRBD2 on 5 matching bases. Per germline, CDR1 ENHRY and CDR2 SYGVKD. The CDR3 contains 15 residues. V lost 0 bases and J lost 7, with 13 bases in between. The CDR3 reads CAISESRGGRNEQFF. CDR3 sequence (DNA): TGTGCCATCAGTGAGTCCCGCGGAGGAAGGAATGAGCAGTTCTTC.

The chain combines TRBV11-2 with TRBJ1-4; D possibly corresponds to TRBD1 (5 bases). V lost 2 bases, J lost 6 bases, and 10 bases lay in between. Germline-derived CDR1 and CDR2 are SGHAT and FQNNGV. CDR3 length: 14 residues. CDR3 region: CASSLRGTDEKLFF. The DNA for the CDR3 is TGTGCCAGCAGCTTAAGAGGGACGGATGAAAAACTGTTTTTT.

The chain uses TRBV14 and TRBJ2-1, with D unclear. Germline assignment: CDR1 SGHDN and CDR2 FVKESK. The V end lost 1 base, the J end lost 0 bases, and 16 bases lay between the germline ends. This CDR3 has 18 amino acids. The CDR3 region is CASSQGTRTESSYNEQFF. CDR3 coding DNA: TGTGCCAGCAGCCAAGGTACCCGAACAGAGAGCTCCTACAATGAGCAGTTCTTC.

This clonotype was recorded a few times. The rearrangement joins TRBV5-1 to TRBJ2-2; no reliable D call. Germline CDR1 SGHRS, CDR2 YFSETQ. The V and J ends lost 0 bases and 8 bases respectively, with 8 bases between them. The CDR3 runs 13 residues. The DNA for the CDR3 is TGCGCCAGCAGCTTGGATGGGTCGGGGGAGCTGTTTTTT. Protein: CASSLDGSGELFF. Full variable domain (rest looked up from reference TRBV5-1 and TRBJ2-2): KAGVTQTPRYLIKTRGQQVTLSCSPISGHRSVSWYQQTPGQGLQFLFEYFSETQRNKGNFPGRFSGRQFSNSRSEMNVSTLELGDSALYLCASSLDGSGELFFGEGSRLTVL.

This clonotype has only a few counts. V gene TRBV12-5 combines with J gene TRBJ2-1, with 9 nucleotides matching TRBD2. This CDR3 region has 13 residues. With V trimmed by 3 bases and J by 7 bases, 1 base remained unmatched. Germline V CDR1 and CDR2: LGHNT, FRNRAP. The CDR3 loop reads CASGFTSGNEQFF. The CDR3, as DNA: TGTGCTAGTGGTTTCACTAGCGGGAATGAGCAGTTCTTC.

This clonotype has a count of ten or more. The chain carries TRBV5-1 and TRBJ2-1, with no clear D. CDR3 length: 14 residues. The germline V and J ends were trimmed by 2 bases and 3 bases, with 9 bases remaining between them. CDR1 SGHRS and CDR2 YFSETQ come from the germline V gene. This CDR3 reads CASSLALNYNEQFF. For the CDR3, the DNA is TGCGCCAGCAGCTTAGCCCTGAACTACAATGAGCAGTTCTTC.

This clonotype was seen a few times. The genes are TRBV20-1 and TRBJ2-3; either TRBD1 or TRBD2 may fit D (6 bases each). Germline V gene data show CDR1 as DFQATT and CDR2 as SNEGSKA (reference sequence). The CDR3 sequence is 12 residues long. Trimming removed 8 bases from V and 2 bases from J, with 11 bases in between. The CDR3 spells CSQGRDTDTQYF. CDR3 sequence (DNA): TGCAGTCAGGGGCGGGACACAGATACGCAGTATTTT.

Only a few counts were recorded for this clonotype. The chain carries TRBV4-3 and TRBJ1-4; a weak D match, TRBD1 (6 bases). The germline V gene has CDR1 LGHNA and CDR2 YSLEER. The V gene lost 4 bases and the J gene lost 4 bases, with 19 bases spanning the gap. The CDR3 is made up of 17 amino acids. Here the CDR3 DNA reads TGCGCCAGCAGCCGGCCGCGGGGGCAGGAAGATAATGAAAAACTGTTTTTT. Translation gives CASSRPRGQEDNEKLFF.

This clonotype was found many times. V and J are TRBV28 and TRBJ2-1; 7 nucleotides align to TRBD2. Germline CDR1 is MDHEN and CDR2 is SYDVKM. V was pared by 3 bases and J by 7 bases, with 9 bases of the junction left unmatched. This CDR3 comprises 15 residues. CDR3 residues: CASSFLAGVSNEQFF. DNA of the CDR3: TGTGCCAGCAGTTTTCTGGCGGGAGTATCTAATGAGCAGTTCTTC.

This clonotype was recorded many times. The V gene is TRBV5-1, the J gene TRBJ2-5; D may be TRBD2 (5 bases). V was cut by 4 bases and J by 5 bases, with 21 bases left in between. The V gene's germline CDR1 is SGHRS and CDR2 YFSETQ. The CDR3 has 16 amino acids. CDR3 sequence reads: CASSQKSATSRETQYF. CDR3 nucleotides: TGCGCCAGCAGCCAAAAATCCGCAACTAGTCGTGAGACCCAGTACTTC.

The chain links TRBV5-6 to TRBJ2-1, with D possibly being TRBD1 (5 bases). Trimming removed 6 bases at V and 4 bases at J, with 14 bases between. The CDR3 is 14 amino acids. CDR1 is SGHDT, CDR2 YYEEEE, per germline. DNA for the CDR3: TGTGCCAGCACCATAGGGGCAGAGTACAATGAGCAGTTCTTC. This encodes CASTIGAEYNEQFF.

At least ten counts were recorded for this clonotype. The rearrangement links TRBV12-3 or TRBV12-4 to TRBJ2-1, with a possible D match to TRBD2 (5 bases). The CDR3 loop spans 16 amino acids. The V and J ends lost 7 bases and 2 bases respectively, with 18 bases between them. The CDR3 here is CASTRPGGGAYNEQFF. CDR3 in DNA: TGTGCCAGCACGAGACCTGGAGGCGGAGCCTACAATGAGCAGTTCTTC.

This clonotype was counted only a few times. The rearrangement joins TRBV7-2 to TRBJ1-3, with 10 nucleotides matching TRBD1. Germline-derived CDR1 and CDR2 are SGHTA and FQGNSA. V shed 5 bases and J 8 bases; nucleotides not matched to a gene: 12. The CDR3 is 16 residues long. The chain's CDR3 is CASSRLWGTGADTIYF. CDR3 bases: TGTGCCAGCAGCCGCCTCTGGGGGACAGGGGCGGACACCATATATTTT.

Many counts were recorded for this clonotype. The chain joins TRBV30 to TRBJ2-5; D is perhaps TRBD1 (5 bases). The CDR3 extends over 13 amino acids. Germline CDR1 reads GTSNPN; CDR2 reads SVGIG (reference sequence). V lost 3 bases and J 7 bases, leaving 15 bases between the germline ends. In DNA, the CDR3 is TGTGCCTGGAGCCTTCAGGGATTTGGGACCCAGTACTTC. This codes for CAWSLQGFGTQYF.

The sample holds many counts of this clonotype. The chain recombines TRBV29-1 with TRBJ1-3, with 7 bases fitting TRBD1. This CDR3 contains 12 residues. Germline V gene data show CDR1 as SQVTM and CDR2 as ANQGSEA. V was clipped by 7 bases and J by 4 bases; unmatched bases: 4. The CDR3, as DNA: TGCAGCGCGACAGGGCACGGAAACACCATATATTTT. It yields the protein CSATGHGNTIYF. The complete variable domain, with remaining parts taken from reference TRBV29-1 and TRBJ1-3, reads SAVISQKPSRDICQRGTSLTIQCQVDSQVTMMFWYRQQPGQSLTLIATANQGSEATYESGFVIDKFPISRPNLTFSTLTVSNMSPEDSSIYLCSATGHGNTIYFGEGSWLTVV.

In DNA, the CDR3 is TGTGCCAGTAGGGGACTAGCGGGTGAGCAGTTCTTC. Amino acids: CASRGLAGEQFF. This rearrangement joins TRBV19 to TRBJ2-1, with 12 bases identical to TRBD2. The CDR3 extends over 12 amino acids. After removal of 6 bases from V and 9 bases from J, the junction contained 0 bases not matched to a gene. Germline V gene sequence: CDR1 LNHDA, CDR2 SQIVND (reference sequence).

J is TRBJ2-5 and V is TRBV6-1; D might be TRBD2 (6 bases). This CDR3 is built from 15 residues. V lost 2 bases and J 4 bases, leaving 14 bases between the germline ends. Per germline, CDR1 MNHNS and CDR2 SASEGT. CDR3 protein: CASSEQRAVGETQYF. The CDR3 bases are TGTGCCAGCAGTGAACAGCGGGCGGTCGGAGAGACCCAGTACTTC.

V is TRBV20-1 and J is TRBJ2-5, with a weak D call TRBD1 (5 bases). The V gene's germline CDR1 is DFQATT and CDR2 SNEGSKA (reference sequence). The CDR3 runs to 14 residues. Trimming removed 3 bases at V and 2 bases at J, with 13 bases between. CDR3 in amino acids: CSARTTAKQETQYF. DNA for the CDR3: TGCAGTGCTAGGACGACAGCGAAGCAAGAGACCCAGTACTTC.

This clonotype showed up just a few times. The chain recombines TRBV7-2 with TRBJ2-1; a possible D gene is TRBD2 (5 bases). Between the trimmed V and J ends, which lost 5 bases and 4 bases, there was a span of 12 bases. Germline CDR1 is SGHTA and CDR2 is FQGNSA. This CDR3 is built from 14 residues. The CDR3 DNA follows: TGTGCCAGCAGCCCCTCGACGGGATACAATGAGCAGTTCTTC. Encoded protein: CASSPSTGYNEQFF.

This clonotype has at least ten counts. The chain carries TRBV12-3 or TRBV12-4 and TRBJ2-1, with TRBD2 matching 7 bases. The CDR3 covers 14 residues. V trimming: 3 bases; J trimming: 8 bases; junction bases outside the gene matches: 7. The chain's CDR3 is CASSLKGLDDEQFF. The CDR3 DNA is TGTGCCAGCAGTTTGAAAGGACTAGACGATGAGCAGTTCTTC.

This clonotype was counted ten times or more. The chain joins TRBV5-1 to TRBJ2-2; D gene unclear. V lost 3 bases, J lost 6 bases, and 3 bases lay in between. Germline-derived CDR1 and CDR2 are SGHRS and YFSETQ. This CDR3 is built from 11 residues. CDR3 sequence (DNA): TGCGCCAGCAGCTACCCCGGGGAGCTGTTTTTT. This codes for CASSYPGELFF.

This clonotype was observed a handful of times. This chain uses TRBV30 with TRBJ1-1; D perhaps matches TRBD1 (6 bases). V was trimmed by 5 bases and J by 5 bases, leaving 15 bases between them. The CDR3 sequence is 13 residues long. Germline loops: CDR1 GTSNPN, CDR2 SVGIG (reference sequence). The CDR3 nucleotides read TGTGCCTGGGTAGACAGGATAGTAACTGAAGCTTTCTTT. It specifies CAWVDRIVTEAFF.

The V and J genes are TRBV6-5 and TRBJ1-1; possible D gene TRBD1, 6 bases. The CDR3 totals 11 residues. Trimming cost V 8 bases and J 5 bases, with 9 bases left between them. Germline V gene sequence: CDR1 MNHEY, CDR2 SVGAGI. The CDR3 is CASYRETEAFF. The DNA for the CDR3 is TGTGCCAGCTACAGGGAAACTGAAGCTTTCTTT.

This chain links TRBV13 with TRBJ2-3; 11 bases align to TRBD2. The CDR3 extends over 16 amino acids. Trimming at V came to 5 bases and at J to 2 bases, leaving 6 bases not matched to a gene. The germline CDR1 and CDR2 sequences are PRHDT and FYEKMQ (reference sequence). The CDR3 sequence: CASSNLTSGNTDTQYF. In nucleotides, the CDR3 is TGTGCCAGCAGCAACTTGACTAGCGGGAACACAGATACGCAGTATTTT.

This chain links TRBV14 with TRBJ2-5; D is undetermined. The CDR3 covers 15 residues. The germline gives CDR1 SGHDN, CDR2 FVKESK. V was clipped by 0 bases and J by 4 bases, with 12 bases between them. CDR3: CASSQDRSSLETQYF. CDR3 coding DNA: TGTGCCAGCAGCCAAGACAGGAGCTCTTTAGAGACCCAGTACTTC.

This clonotype was picked up many times. This chain links TRBV20-1 with TRBJ2-2; 8 bases are a match to TRBD2. Trimming took 0 bases from V and 5 from J; bases not matched to a gene: 2. There are 14 residues in the CDR3. Germline lookup yields CDR1 DFQATT and CDR2 SNEGSKA (reference sequence). In nucleotides, the CDR3 is TGCAGTGCTAGAGAAACTAGCGGAACCGGGGAGCTGTTTTTT. This sequence encodes CSARETSGTGELFF.

This clonotype was recorded many times. The CDR3: CATGLAGVLDEQFF. The CDR3 DNA reads as TGTGCCACCGGACTAGCGGGAGTTCTCGATGAGCAGTTCTTC. The chain joins TRBV10-3 to TRBJ2-1; TRBD2 matches 13 bases. The CDR3 runs 14 residues. Germline CDR1 is ENHRY and CDR2 is SYGVKD. The J segment lost 8 bases and the V segment lost 10 bases, leaving 8 bases of the junction unmatched.

In its sample, this clonotype was seen a few times. This chain connects TRBV20-1 to TRBJ2-1; D gene uncertain. Germline lookup yields CDR1 DFQATT and CDR2 SNEGSKA (reference sequence). V was pared by 6 bases and J by 12 bases, with 18 bases between. This CDR3 has 12 residues. The CDR3 region has the DNA TGCAGTGCGACTCACCCCGGGCAGTGGCAGTTCTTC. It codes for CSATHPGQWQFF.

This clonotype was detected many times. The chain combines TRBV5-1 with TRBJ2-1; D call uncertain. Trimming took 0 bases from V and 0 from J, leaving 4 bases between them. Germline V gene sequence: CDR1 SGHRS, CDR2 YFSETQ. CDR3 length: 14 amino acids. CDR3 loop: CASSLGSSYNEQFF. CDR3 nucleotides: TGCGCCAGCAGCTTGGGTAGCTCCTACAATGAGCAGTTCTTC.